The T cell receptor (beta chain) under discussion was sequenced for a study of T cell responses to AZD1222 COVID-19 vaccine. Deletions cut 4 bases from V and 10 bases from J, with 17 bases between. Germline values: CDR1 LGHDT, CDR2 YNNKEL (reference sequence). The CDR3 spans 15 residues. About this clone itself: Its antigen is unknown.

The method was immunoSEQ multiplex PCR; TCRdb's version includes in-frame clones alone and lacks a portion of them. Listed are under 150,000 clones; 2.2% falls within the top ten. Overall study findings and caveats: The sample set comprised mostly white British donors with more females, and clonal diversity was possibly underestimated.

This receptor was identified in an adult in good health. Sample: peripheral blood. The chain employs TRBV3-1 (or the pseudogene TRBV3-2) and TRBJ1-6, with a possible D match to TRBD1 (5 bases). CDR3 nucleotides: TGTGCCAGCAGCCTAGCGGCAGGGTTAATATCACCCCTCCACTTT. It yields the protein CASSLAAGLISPLHF.